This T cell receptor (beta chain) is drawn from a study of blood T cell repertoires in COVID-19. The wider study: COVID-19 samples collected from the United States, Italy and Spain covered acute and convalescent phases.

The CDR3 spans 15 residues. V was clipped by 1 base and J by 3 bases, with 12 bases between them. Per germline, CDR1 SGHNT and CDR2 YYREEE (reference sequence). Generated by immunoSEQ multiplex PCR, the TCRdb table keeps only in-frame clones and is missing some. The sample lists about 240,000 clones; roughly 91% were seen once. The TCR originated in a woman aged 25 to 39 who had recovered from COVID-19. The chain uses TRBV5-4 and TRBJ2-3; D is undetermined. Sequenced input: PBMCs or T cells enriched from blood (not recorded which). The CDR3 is CASSLIGGNTDTQYF. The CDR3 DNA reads TGTGCCAGCAGCTTGATTGGCGGAAATACAGATACGCAGTATTTT.